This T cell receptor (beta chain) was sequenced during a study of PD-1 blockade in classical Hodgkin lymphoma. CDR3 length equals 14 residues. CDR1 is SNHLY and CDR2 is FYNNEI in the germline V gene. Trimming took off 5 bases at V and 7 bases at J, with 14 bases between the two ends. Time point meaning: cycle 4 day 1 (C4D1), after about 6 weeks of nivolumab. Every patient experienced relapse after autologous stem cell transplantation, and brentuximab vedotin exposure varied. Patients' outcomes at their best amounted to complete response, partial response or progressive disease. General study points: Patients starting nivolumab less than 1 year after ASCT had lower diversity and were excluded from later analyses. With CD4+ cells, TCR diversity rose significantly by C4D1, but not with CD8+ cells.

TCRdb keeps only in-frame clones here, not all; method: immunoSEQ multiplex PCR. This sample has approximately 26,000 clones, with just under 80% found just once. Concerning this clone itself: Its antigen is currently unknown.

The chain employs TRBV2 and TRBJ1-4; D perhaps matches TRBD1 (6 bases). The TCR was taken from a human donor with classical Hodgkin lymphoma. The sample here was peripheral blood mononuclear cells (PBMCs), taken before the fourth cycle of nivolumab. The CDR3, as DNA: TGTGCCAGCAGTTATGGGGGGGCTGGTGAAAAACTGTTTTTT. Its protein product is CASSYGGAGEKLFF.